The 22 T cell receptor beta chains in this list originate from one sample, sequenced in a study of blood T cell repertoires in COVID-19. Assay used: immunoSEQ multiplex PCR; TCRdb lists only in-frame clones, some missing. The sample contains around 380,000 clones, 81% of which appear only once. The specimen was peripheral blood. These receptors all stem from a human donor with acute or convalescent COVID-19. The donor label of this sample is uncertain.

The gene calls are TRBV2 and TRBJ2-3, with TRBD2 matching 14 bases. The CDR3 has 17 residues. The ends lost 1 base at V and 6 bases at J; junction bases unmatched: 6. The V gene's germline CDR1 is SNHLY and CDR2 FYNNEI. The CDR3 DNA follows: TGTGCCAGCAGTGAAGTCCGGACTAGCGGGGGGTCTGATACGCAGTATTTT. As protein: CASSEVRTSGGSDTQYF.

This chain joins TRBV19 and TRBJ2-2, with 7 bases matching TRBD1. CDR1 is LNHDA and CDR2 is SQIVND in the germline V gene (reference sequence). Trimming removed 3 bases from V and 6 bases from J; junction bases left unmatched: 4. The CDR3 is 14 amino acids. CDR3 residues: CASSMRQGPGELFF. The CDR3 coding sequence is TGTGCCAGTAGTATGCGACAGGGCCCCGGGGAGCTGTTTTTT.

This chain connects TRBV2 to TRBJ1-1, with D possibly matching TRBD1 (5 bases). The CDR3 contains 14 residues. CDR1 is SNHLY, CDR2 FYNNEI, per germline. The ends were cut back, 6 bases at V and 2 bases at J, with 13 bases in the middle. CDR3 sequence reads: CASRAGDVNTEAFF. In nucleotides, the CDR3 is TGTGCCAGCAGGGCGGGGGACGTTAACACTGAAGCTTTCTTT.

This clone was observed a handful of times. The J gene is TRBJ1-1, the V gene TRBV30; D unclear. The CDR3 covers 13 residues. With 6 bases removed from V and 3 bases from J, the gap between germline ends came to 14 bases. CDR1 is GTSNPN, CDR2 SVGIG, per germline (reference sequence). The CDR3 sequence: CACLVKAYTEAFF. Written as DNA, the CDR3 is TGTGCCTGCCTTGTAAAAGCTTACACTGAAGCTTTCTTT.

This chain connects TRBV12-5 to TRBJ2-5; possibly TRBD1 for D (6 bases). Trimming removed 4 bases at V and 5 bases at J, with 17 bases between. This CDR3 comprises 15 residues. CDR1 LGHNT and CDR2 FRNRAP come from the germline V gene. In nucleotides, the CDR3 is TGTGCTAGTGGTTCCCCACAGGGACGTGGGGAGACCCAGTACTTC. This encodes CASGSPQGRGETQYF.

The chain has TRBV19 and TRBJ1-4, with D perhaps matching TRBD1 (6 bases). The CDR3 has 15 amino acids. V dropped 6 bases and J dropped 4 bases, with 15 bases sitting between them. The germline V gene encodes CDR1 LNHDA and CDR2 SQIVND (reference sequence). The CDR3 is CASRKPGTSNEKLFF. The DNA for the CDR3 is TGTGCCAGTAGGAAGCCGGGGACAAGTAATGAAAAACTGTTTTTT.

This chain uses TRBV28 with TRBJ1-2, with TRBD1 as a possible D gene (6 bases). The germline CDR1 and CDR2 sequences are MDHEN and SYDVKM. Trimming took 6 bases from V and 8 from J, leaving 19 bases between them. The CDR3 loop spans 14 amino acids. The CDR3 DNA reads TGTGCCAGCAGACCTGGGACACTAAGGGTAGGCTACACCTTC. Translating gives CASRPGTLRVGYTF.

The chain has TRBV5-1 and TRBJ2-1, with TRBD2 matching 10 bases. The trim removed 4 bases at V and 4 bases at J, leaving 5 bases unmatched. Germline lookup yields CDR1 SGHRS and CDR2 YFSETQ. The CDR3 consists of 15 residues. DNA for the CDR3: TGCGCCAGCAGCCTGGCTAGCGGGGGATACAATGAGCAGTTCTTC. Translating gives CASSLASGGYNEQFF. The full variable domain, with the rest looked up from reference TRBV5-1 and TRBJ2-1, is KAGVTQTPRYLIKTRGQQVTLSCSPISGHRSVSWYQQTPGQGLQFLFEYFSETQRNKGNFPGRFSGRQFSNSRSEMNVSTLELGDSALYLCASSLASGGYNEQFFGPGTRLTVL.

This chain connects TRBV2 to TRBJ1-1, with D possibly being TRBD1 (5 bases). CDR3 size: 15 residues. Germline V gene sequence: CDR1 SNHLY, CDR2 FYNNEI. Between the trimmed V and J ends, which lost 5 bases and 1 base, there was a span of 14 bases. The CDR3 reads CASSSPDRANTEAFF. Here the CDR3 DNA reads TGTGCCAGCAGTAGCCCTGACAGAGCGAACACTGAAGCTTTCTTT. Based on the CDR3 plus reference TRBV2 and TRBJ1-1, the full variable domain is EPEVTQTPSHQVTQMGQEVILRCVPISNHLYFYWYRQILGQKVEFLVSFYNNEISEKSEIFDDQFSVERPDGSNFTLKIRSTKLEDSAMYFCASSSPDRANTEAFFGQGTRLTVV.

The CDR3 spells CASSYGLAGGLNEQFF. The CDR3 DNA reads TGTGCCAGCAGTTACGGGCTAGCGGGGGGCCTCAATGAGCAGTTCTTC. This chain joins TRBV6-5 and TRBJ2-1; 11 positions agree with TRBD2. The CDR3 sequence is 16 residues long. The V segment lost 2 bases and the J segment 6 bases; nucleotides outside the gene matches: 6. Looked up from germline, CDR1 is MNHEY and CDR2 is SVGAGI.

The chain combines TRBV2 with TRBJ1-2; the match to TRBD1 covers 8 bases. V lost 7 bases and J lost 8; bases outside the gene matches: 9. This CDR3 region has 13 residues. Germline V gene sequence: CDR1 SNHLY, CDR2 FYNNEI. The CDR3 region is CASNLQGGEGYTF. The CDR3 DNA reads TGTGCCAGCAACCTACAGGGGGGCGAGGGCTACACCTTC.

The chain couples TRBV9 to TRBJ1-6; tentative D call: TRBD1 (6 bases). Germline CDR1 and CDR2: SGDLS and YYNGEE. Trimming took 0 bases from V and 7 from J, leaving 8 bases between them. There are 14 residues in the CDR3. The DNA for the CDR3 is TGTGCCAGCAGCGTAGATAGGGGGAATTCACCCCTCCACTTT. It encodes CASSVDRGNSPLHF.

This clone was detected only once. The V call is TRBV6-4, the J call TRBJ1-1; a weak D match, TRBD1 (5 bases). The V gene lost 5 bases and the J gene lost 4 bases, with 11 bases spanning the gap. CDR1 is MRHNA, CDR2 SNTAGT, per germline. The CDR3 runs to 13 residues. The CDR3 region is CASSLRGGTEAFF. DNA of the CDR3: TGTGCCAGCAGTCTGCGGGGGGGCACTGAAGCTTTCTTT.

A few counts support this clone. The same CDR3 is also encoded by other DNA sequences in this sample. This chain links TRBV6-5 with TRBJ2-7, with 7 bases that match TRBD1. This CDR3 region has 13 residues. Per the germline V gene, CDR1 is MNHEY and CDR2 is SVGAGI. V was clipped by 2 bases and J by 3 bases; unmatched bases: 1. CDR3 in DNA: TGTGCCAGCAGTTACAGACAGGGCTACGAGCAGTACTTC. Translating it yields CASSYRQGYEQYF.

This sequence joins TRBV5-1 and TRBJ2-5, with D possibly TRBD1 on 5 matching bases. This CDR3 region has 13 residues. CDR1 is SGHRS and CDR2 is YFSETQ in the germline V gene. V was clipped by 2 bases and J by 4 bases, with 9 bases between them. The CDR3 sequence is CASSLQDVETQYF. CDR3 coding DNA: TGCGCCAGCAGCTTACAGGATGTAGAGACCCAGTACTTC.

The genes are TRBV2 and TRBJ1-5; D not resolved. The CDR3 spans 13 residues. The V and J ends lost 4 bases and 5 bases respectively, with 9 bases between them. Per the germline V gene, CDR1 is SNHLY and CDR2 is FYNNEI. CDR3: CASSGQAHQPQHF. The CDR3 DNA follows: TGTGCCAGCAGTGGGCAGGCGCATCAGCCCCAGCATTTT.

The rearrangement links TRBV6-5 to TRBJ1-3, with D uncertain. The CDR3 loop spans 14 amino acids. The ends were cut back, 6 bases at V and 0 bases at J, with 9 bases in the middle. The germline CDR1 and CDR2 sequences are MNHEY and SVGAGI. This CDR3 reads CASRKQSSGNTIYF. The CDR3 nucleotides read TGTGCCAGCAGGAAACAGAGCTCTGGAAACACCATATATTTT.

The chain joins TRBV6-5 to TRBJ2-1; the match to TRBD2 covers 13 bases. V shed 8 bases, J shed 8 bases, and the junction held 3 bases outside the gene matches. This CDR3 region has 13 residues. Germline V CDR1 and CDR2: MNHEY, SVGAGI. The DNA of the CDR3 is TGTGCCAGCGGGACTAGCGGGATTTATGAGCAGTTCTTC. It is translated as CASGTSGIYEQFF.

The rearrangement joins TRBV5-1 to TRBJ1-2, with 7 bases identical to TRBD1. Germline trimming cut 0 bases from V and 1 base from J; bases unmatched to any gene: 6. The CDR3 loop spans 16 amino acids. Germline-derived CDR1 and CDR2 are SGHRS and YFSETQ. The CDR3 DNA is TGCGCCAGCAGCTTGGCGGGGACAGAGATTAACTATGGCTACACCTTC. As protein: CASSLAGTEINYGYTF.

The chain carries TRBV2 and TRBJ1-5; D remains ambiguous. V lost 6 bases to trimming and J lost 0 bases, with 12 bases between them. The germline CDR1 and CDR2 sequences are SNHLY and FYNNEI. The CDR3 loop spans 15 amino acids. CDR3 sequence (DNA): TGTGCCAGCAGGGGGAGAGGTTATAGCAATCAGCCCCAGCATTTT. It yields the protein CASRGRGYSNQPQHF.

The chain couples TRBV7-2 to TRBJ2-2, with 10 bases that match TRBD2. The J segment lost 7 bases and the V segment lost 1 base, leaving 9 bases of the junction unmatched. The CDR3 has 17 amino acids. Germline V gene data show CDR1 as SGHTA and CDR2 as FQGNSA. The CDR3 DNA follows: TGTGCCAGCAGCTTAGGGCGTCTAGCGGGAGCCGGCGGGGAGCTGTTTTTT. Protein: CASSLGRLAGAGGELFF.

This sequence joins TRBV4-1 and TRBJ1-2; 9 bases line up with TRBD1. Germline CDR1 and CDR2: MGHRA and YSYEKL. The CDR3 runs to 17 residues. Trimming cost V 0 bases and J 8 bases; bases outside gene matches: 13. CDR3 residues: CASSQDRATGGRRGYTF. In DNA, the CDR3 is TGCGCCAGCAGCCAAGATCGCGCTACAGGGGGCAGGAGGGGCTACACCTTC.